This TCR beta chain was obtained from a study of blood T cell repertoires in COVID-19. Grouping used clinical history reported by participants in a survey and questionnaire. The data were produced by immunoSEQ multiplex PCR, yet TCRdb's version contains in-frame clones alone and is incomplete. The sample records about 260,000 clones, roughly nine tenths being singletons. The CDR3 loop spans 15 amino acids. Looked up from germline, CDR1 is SGHVS and CDR2 is FQNEAQ. V was trimmed by 1 base and J by 5 bases, leaving 14 bases between them. The material sequenced was PBMCs or T cells enriched from blood (not recorded which). This sequence joins TRBV7-8 and TRBJ2-5; the D is unclear. The receptor was isolated from a woman between 18 and 29 years old who had recovered from COVID-19. DNA for the CDR3: TGTGCCAGCAGCTTAGTGACTCAAGCCTTGGAGACCCAGTACTTC. Its protein product is CASSLVTQALETQYF.